Listed below are T cell receptor beta chains from one sample, sequenced in a study of cytomegalovirus exposure and HLA in healthy donors. The repertoire was sequenced with immunoSEQ multiplex PCR; TCRdb's copy has only in-frame clones and lacks some. The sample lists about 160,000 clones; 80% to 90% were seen once. The specimen sequenced was PBMCs. The receptors here all came from a woman in her twenties or thirties in good health and CMV-seronegative. Each CDR3 is given with its conserved first and last residue. Each record gives: clone size, J gene, V gene, D gene, CDR3 DNA, CDR3 protein. The D gene is left open where the match is weak. Expanded clones are given a class, and other clones once, few, many or no size at all.

. | TRBJ2-7 | TRBV7-2 | TRBD1 | TGTGCCAGCAGCGAATCCGGGACAGACTACGAGCAGTACTTC | CASSESGTDYEQYF
. | TRBJ2-7 | TRBV28 | . | TGTGCCAGCATATTGGGGAGAACCTTTTATTTC | CASILGRTFYF
once | TRBJ2-7 | TRBV28 | TRBD2 | TGTGCCAGCAGTTTCGGACTAGCGGGCGCCACCTACGAGCAGTACTTC | CASSFGLAGATYEQYF
. | TRBJ2-3 | TRBV27 | . | TGTGCCAGCAGTTTCCCCGGGGATACGCAGTATTTT | CASSFPGDTQYF
. | TRBJ1-5 | TRBV2 | TRBD1 | TGTGCCAGCAGTGGTCAGGGGGCGCATCAGCCCCAGCATTTT | CASSGQGAHQPQHF
few | TRBJ2-1 | TRBV7-8 | TRBD2 | TGTGCCAGCAGCTACCGGACTAGCGGGGGAGCATTAGAGCAGTTCTTC | CASSYRTSGGALEQFF
few | TRBJ1-2 | TRBV28 | . | TGTGCCACGGGGCCCCCTGACTATGGCTACACCTTC | CATGPPDYGYTF
. | TRBJ2-5 | TRBV29-1 | TRBD1 | TGCAGCGCTGGGACAGGGAACTTAGAGACCCAGTACTTC | CSAGTGNLETQYF
. | TRBJ1-2 | TRBV7-2 | . | TGTGCCAGCAGCTCAGGACCTGGCTACACCTTC | CASSSGPGYTF
. | TRBJ2-2 | TRBV19 | TRBD2 | TGTGCCAGTAGATCGGGGGGGTATAACACCGGGGAGCTGTTTTTT | CASRSGGYNTGELFF
. | TRBJ2-7 | TRBV28 | TRBD2 | TGTGCCAGCAGCCAAGTCCCGGGACTAGCGGGAGGGGACTACTACGAGCAGTACTTC | CASSQVPGLAGGDYYEQYF
. | TRBJ1-2 | TRBV5-4 | . | TGTGCCAGCAGGCACCGGGACCGACCTAGTGGCTACACCTTC | CASRHRDRPSGYTF
. | TRBJ2-4 | TRBV4-2 | TRBD2 | TGTGCCAGCAGCGAGGGACTAGCGAGCAAAAACATTCAGTACTTC | CASSEGLASKNIQYF
. | TRBJ1-3 | TRBV28 | TRBD1 | TGTGCCAGCAGTGACAGGGACTACTCTGGAAACACCATATATTTT | CASSDRDYSGNTIYF
. | TRBJ1-3 | TRBV30 | TRBD1 | TGTGCCTGGAGCGGAGACAGGGGGCTTGGAAACACCATATATTTT | CAWSGDRGLGNTIYF
. | TRBJ2-7 | TRBV4-2 | . | TGTGCCAGCAGCCGTACAGAGGGGGACGAGCAGTACTTC | CASSRTEGDEQYF
. | TRBJ1-5 | TRBV6-4 | . | TGTGCCAGCACTTGTACGTCCCTCGTCCCCAGGGGAATTCAGCCCCAGCATTTT | CASTCTSLVPRGIQPQHF
once | TRBJ2-1 | TRBV13 | . | TGTGCCAGCAGCTTTGGCAGGCCCCCCCAGGACAATGAGCAGTTCTTC | CASSFGRPPQDNEQFF
once | TRBJ2-2 | TRBV27 | . | TGTGCCAGCAGTTTATCATCGGGGTTTGGGAACAGAGCGAACACCGGGGAGCTGTTTTTT | CASSLSSGFGNRANTGELFF
. | TRBJ2-3 | TRBV5-6 | TRBD2 | TGTGCCAGCAGCTTGGGGATTCGGGAGGGCCGCGATACGCAGTATTTT | CASSLGIREGRDTQYF
medium-sized | TRBJ1-2 | TRBV5-6 | . | TGTGCCAGCAGCTTGGATCGAGTAAGGGGTGGCTACACCTTC | CASSLDRVRGGYTF
. | TRBJ2-7 | TRBV9 | . | TGTGCCAGCAGCGACCCGCGTGGACAGCTCAGAGGAATGGAGCAGTACTTC | CASSDPRGQLRGMEQYF
. | TRBJ1-6 | TRBV19 | TRBD1 | TGTGCCAGTAGTACTTCCCCCGGACAGGGGAATTCACCCCTCCACTTT | CASSTSPGQGNSPLHF
. | TRBJ1-2 | TRBV9 | . | TGTGCCAGCAGCTCAGCGGGCAGGGTGGGCTATGGCTACACCTTC | CASSSAGRVGYGYTF
. | TRBJ2-3 | TRBV7-9 | . | TGTGCCAGCAGCTTTTTCCCAGATACGCAGTATTTT | CASSFFPDTQYF
. | TRBJ2-7 | TRBV4-2 | TRBD1 | TGTGCCAGCAGCCCCCGGGACAGGGGCTCCTACGAGCAGTACTTC | CASSPRDRGSYEQYF
. | TRBJ1-4 | TRBV9 | . | TGTGCCAGCAGCGGGACGGAGGGGGTTAATGAAAAACTGTTTTTT | CASSGTEGVNEKLFF
. | TRBJ2-5 | TRBV5-1 | TRBD2 | TGCGCCAGCAGCTTCTTCGGGGCTACACTAGCGGTCCAAGAGACCCAGTACTTC | CASSFFGATLAVQETQYF
. | TRBJ1-2 | TRBV7-9 | . | TGTGCCAGCAGCCTTGACTCAAACTATGGCTACACCTTC | CASSLDSNYGYTF
. | TRBJ2-3 | TRBV5-4 | . | TGTGCCAGCAGCTCGGGGGTTAGCACAGATACGCAGTATTTT | CASSSGVSTDTQYF
. | TRBJ2-2 | TRBV4-3 | TRBD1 | TGCGCCAGCAGCCACCGGGACAGGGACACCGGGGAGCTGTTTTTT | CASSHRDRDTGELFF
. | TRBJ2-6 | TRBV4-3 | . | TGCGCCAGCAGCCAAGTGGAGGGACCTCAAAGTACTGGGGCCAACGTCCTGACTTTC | CASSQVEGPQSTGANVLTF
once | TRBJ1-2 | TRBV25-1 | . | TGTGCCAGCAGTGGAGGGTATGGCTACACCTTC | CASSGGYGYTF
. | TRBJ2-5 | TRBV5-6 | . | TGTGCCAGCAGCATGTTCGGGCCCCAAGAGACCCAGTACTTC | CASSMFGPQETQYF
. | TRBJ2-2 | TRBV2 | . | TGTGCCAGCACCTGGCGGGGGCTCACCGGGGAGCTGTTTTTT | CASTWRGLTGELFF